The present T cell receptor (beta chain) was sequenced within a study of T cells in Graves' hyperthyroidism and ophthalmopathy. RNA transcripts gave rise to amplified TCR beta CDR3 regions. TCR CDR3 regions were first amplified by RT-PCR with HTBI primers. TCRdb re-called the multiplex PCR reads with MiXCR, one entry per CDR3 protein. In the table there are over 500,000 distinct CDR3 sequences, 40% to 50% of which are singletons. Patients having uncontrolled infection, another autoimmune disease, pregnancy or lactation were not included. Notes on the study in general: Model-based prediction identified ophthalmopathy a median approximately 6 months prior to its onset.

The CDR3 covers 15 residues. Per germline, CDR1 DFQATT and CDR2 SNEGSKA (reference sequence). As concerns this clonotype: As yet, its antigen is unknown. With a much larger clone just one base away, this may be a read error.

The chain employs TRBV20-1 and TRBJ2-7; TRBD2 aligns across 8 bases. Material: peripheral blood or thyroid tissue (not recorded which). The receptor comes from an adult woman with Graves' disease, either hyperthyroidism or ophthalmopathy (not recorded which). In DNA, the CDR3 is TGCGGTGCTAGAGAGGGTAGCGGGAACTCCTACGAGCAGTACTTC. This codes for CGAREGSGNSYEQYF.